The 18 T cell receptor beta chains below come from one sample, sequenced in a study of T cells in localized non-small cell lung cancer. The protocol was immunoSEQ multiplex PCR, while the TCRdb copy is restricted to in-frame clones and leaves out a portion. The profile shows around 41,000 clones, more than 85% of them singletons. Material: peripheral blood, obtained before any cancer treatment. The receptor source for this set is a woman between 18 and 55 years old with stage III lung adenocarcinoma.

DNA for the CDR3: TGTGCCAGCAGCTTGTCCCTCAGCGGGGGGGCGGTAGATACGCAGTATTTT. Translated, it gives CASSLSLSGGAVDTQYF. The rearrangement uses TRBV5-8 and TRBJ2-3; 10 nucleotides match TRBD2. From germline, CDR1 is SGHTS and CDR2 YDEGEE. Germline trimming cut 1 base from V and 5 bases from J; bases unmatched to any gene: 10. The CDR3 totals 17 residues.

For the CDR3, the DNA is TGTGCCAGCAGCCCAGTCCGGGATAATTCACCCCTCCACTTT. Residues: CASSPVRDNSPLHF. J is TRBJ1-6 and V is TRBV7-9, with D unresolved. The germline CDR1 and CDR2 sequences are SEHNR and FQNEAQ (reference sequence). V lost 5 bases and J 5 bases, leaving 10 bases between the germline ends. There are 14 residues in the CDR3.

The chain combines TRBV7-8 with TRBJ1-6, with D tentatively TRBD1 (6 bases). V shed 3 bases and J shed 7 bases, with 13 bases lying between them. CDR1 is SGHVS and CDR2 is FQNEAQ in the germline V gene. The CDR3 is 15 amino acids. The CDR3: CASSLLGQTNSPLHF. The CDR3 DNA reads TGTGCCAGCAGCTTGCTCGGACAGACCAATTCACCCCTCCACTTT. Using reference TRBV7-8 and TRBJ1-6 for the parts outside the CDR3, the full variable domain is GAGVSQSPRYKVAKRGQDVALRCDPISGHVSLFWYQQALGQGPEFLTYFQNEAQLDKSGLPSDRFFAERPEGSVSTLKIQRTQQEDSAVYLCASSLLGQTNSPLHFGNGTRLTVT.

This chain uses TRBV6-5 with TRBJ2-2; D is possibly TRBD2 (6 bases). The CDR3 is 14 amino acids. CDR1 is MNHEY and CDR2 is SVGAGI in the germline V gene. The V end was cut by 7 bases, the J end by 0 bases, with 9 bases between. CDR3 DNA: TGTGCCAGCACCAGGGACTCGAACACCGGGGAGCTGTTTTTT. It codes for CASTRDSNTGELFF.

V is TRBV11-1 and J is TRBJ2-5; 8 bases fit TRBD1. The CDR3 totals 14 residues. Germline CDR1 and CDR2: SGHAT and FQDESV (reference sequence). Trimming removed 1 base from V and 4 bases from J; junction bases left unmatched: 2. The CDR3, as DNA: TGTGCCAGCAGCTTAGGGACAGGGCGAGAGACCCAGTACTTC. This translates into CASSLGTGRETQYF.

This clone was seen a single time. V and J are TRBV9 and TRBJ2-1; perhaps TRBD1 as D (6 bases). Deletions cut 4 bases from V and 0 bases from J, with 14 bases between. CDR1 and CDR2 (germline): SGDLS, YYNGEE. There are 16 residues in the CDR3. The CDR3 region is CASSPNSGVSYNEQFF. CDR3 coding DNA: TGTGCCAGCAGCCCAAATTCAGGGGTCTCCTACAATGAGCAGTTCTTC.

The table lists this clone with a count of one. The V and J genes are TRBV9 and TRBJ2-2, with 9 nucleotides matching TRBD1. Trimming removed 5 bases from V and 5 bases from J; junction bases left unmatched: 10. Per germline, CDR1 SGDLS and CDR2 YYNGEE. The CDR3 sequence is 16 residues long. CDR3 sequence: CASRPGQGLGTGELFF. The DNA for the CDR3 is TGTGCCAGCAGACCTGGACAGGGGCTGGGGACCGGGGAGCTGTTTTTT.

The chain combines TRBV6-1 with TRBJ2-1; D not certain. Germline V gene data show CDR1 as MNHNS and CDR2 as SASEGT. The CDR3 extends over 13 amino acids. The V and J ends lost 2 bases and 4 bases respectively, with 6 bases between them. The CDR3 region is CASSEQRYNEQFF. CDR3 bases: TGTGCCAGCAGTGAACAACGTTACAATGAGCAGTTCTTC.

The chain carries TRBV10-1 and TRBJ1-5; D remains unclear. Trimming took 1 base from V and 5 from J, leaving 6 bases between them. CDR1 and CDR2 (germline): WNHNN, SYGVQD (reference sequence). The CDR3 totals 13 residues. This chain's CDR3 is CASSEYRDQPQHF. In DNA form, the CDR3 reads TGCGCCAGCAGTGAGTACCGGGATCAGCCCCAGCATTTT.

This chain links TRBV5-5 with TRBJ2-1; tentative D call: TRBD2 (7 bases). Germline lookup yields CDR1 SGHKS and CDR2 YYEKEE (reference sequence). The CDR3 totals 14 residues. Trimming stripped 0 bases from V and 10 bases from J, with 14 bases between. CDR3 amino acids: CASSLVRGAKEQFF. The CDR3 DNA reads as TGTGCCAGCAGCTTGGTCCGGGGGGCTAAAGAGCAGTTCTTC.

This clone was picked up a small number of times. The chain joins TRBV6-1 to TRBJ2-1, with D possibly TRBD1 on 6 matching bases. Per the germline V gene, CDR1 is MNHNS and CDR2 is SASEGT. This CDR3 contains 14 residues. V shed 6 bases and J shed 0 bases, with 9 bases lying between them. CDR3 bases: TGTGCCAGCAGAAGGGGGAGCTCCTACAATGAGCAGTTCTTC. It is translated as CASRRGSSYNEQFF.

CDR3 in DNA: TGTGCCAGCAGCGCCCGAGGGGCGGGTTCCTATGGCTACACCTTC. Residues: CASSARGAGSYGYTF. V is TRBV7-9 and J is TRBJ1-2; TRBD1 might be the D (5 bases). Trimming took off 5 bases at V and 4 bases at J, with 17 bases between the two ends. The CDR3 is 15 residues long. Germline CDR1 and CDR2: SEHNR and FQNEAQ (reference sequence).

This clone has more than one count but fewer than ten. The J gene is TRBJ2-7, the V gene TRBV19; a weak D match, TRBD1 (6 bases). This CDR3 is 13 amino acids long. The V gene lost 6 bases and the J gene lost 2 bases, with 11 bases spanning the gap. Germline V gene data show CDR1 as LNHDA and CDR2 as SQIVND (reference sequence). CDR3 protein: CASSKRGTYEQYF. As DNA, the CDR3 is TGTGCCAGTAGCAAAAGGGGGACCTACGAGCAGTACTTC. The whole variable domain, filled in from reference TRBV19 and TRBJ2-7, reads DGGITQSPKYLFRKEGQNVTLSCEQNLNHDAMYWYRQDPGQGLRLIYYSQIVNDFQKGDIAEGYSVSREKKESFPLTVTSAQKNPTAFYLCASSKRGTYEQYFGPGTRLTVT.

V is TRBV30 and J is TRBJ2-7, with D unclear. Germline assignment: CDR1 GTSNPN and CDR2 SVGIG (reference sequence). The CDR3 runs to 14 residues. V was pared by 0 bases and J by 2 bases, with 11 bases between. The CDR3 sequence is CAWSVRRVTYEQYF. The CDR3 nucleotides read TGTGCCTGGAGTGTACGACGAGTGACCTACGAGCAGTACTTC.

The J gene is TRBJ1-3, the V gene TRBV5-5; no clear D. The germline gives CDR1 SGHKS, CDR2 YYEKEE (reference sequence). The V end was cut by 0 bases, the J end by 4 bases, with 8 bases between. The length of the CDR3 is 14 residues. The CDR3 nucleotides read TGTGCCAGCAGCTTGGCCGTGGACGGAAACACCATATATTTT. As protein: CASSLAVDGNTIYF.

V gene TRBV18 combines with J gene TRBJ2-7, with a weak D call TRBD2 (5 bases). V was trimmed by 5 bases and J by 12 bases, leaving 26 bases between them. Germline loops: CDR1 KGHSH, CDR2 LQKENI. This CDR3 has 15 amino acids. CDR3 protein: CASSSTPLAAPDGYF. For the CDR3, the DNA is TGTGCCAGCTCATCCACCCCCCTAGCAGCCCCCGATGGGTACTTC.

The J gene is TRBJ1-2, the V gene TRBV2, with TRBD1 matching over 8 bases. The ends lost 5 bases at V and 7 bases at J; junction bases unmatched: 9. The CDR3 consists of 14 residues. Germline V gene lookup returns CDR1 SNHLY and CDR2 FYNNEI. The CDR3 DNA follows: TGTGCCAGCAGTATTCCGGGACAGGCGGTTGGCTACACCTTC. Residues: CASSIPGQAVGYTF.

This sequence joins TRBV30 and TRBJ1-3, with 12 bases lining up with TRBD1. Germline-derived CDR1 and CDR2 are GTSNPN and SVGIG (reference sequence). Unmatched junction bases numbered 5, after V lost 3 bases and J lost 5 bases. This CDR3 has 15 residues. CDR3 DNA: TGTGCCTGGAGCGAGGGACAGGGGGCAAGAAACACCATATATTTT. Translation: CAWSEGQGARNTIYF.